A single sample is the source of the 22 T cell receptor beta chains below, sequenced in a study of cytomegalovirus exposure and HLA in healthy donors. PCR involved 60 Vbeta and 13 Jbeta primers. Generated by immunoSEQ multiplex PCR, the TCRdb table keeps only in-frame clones and is missing some. The data contain some 120,000 clones, around four fifths of them seen just once; the ten biggest clones take up around 9.9%. The sample consisted of PBMCs. The receptors shown here come from a man aged 25 to 45 in good health and CMV-seropositive.

V usage is TRBV5-1 and J usage is TRBJ2-7; TRBD1 matches 10 bases. V lost 4 bases and J lost 1; bases outside the gene matches: 8. The germline CDR1 and CDR2 sequences are SGHRS and YFSETQ. This CDR3 is built from 16 residues. The CDR3 nucleotides read TGCGCCAGCAGCCGACAGGGGGCGGAAATTTCCTACGAGCAGTACTTC. This gives the protein CASSRQGAEISYEQYF.

The CDR3 nucleotides are TGTGCCAGCAGCGTTCAGCGGGAGGGAGCGGATACGCAGTATTTT. This encodes CASSVQREGADTQYF. This chain uses TRBV9 with TRBJ2-3, with 10 bases lining up with TRBD2. J was trimmed by 6 bases and V by 2 bases; bases with no gene match: 6. The CDR3 runs 15 residues. Germline CDR1 and CDR2: SGDLS and YYNGEE.

The chain is built from TRBV10-1 and TRBJ2-7, with D hard to call. This CDR3 comprises 14 residues. Germline V CDR1 and CDR2: WNHNN, SYGVQD (reference sequence). Trimming took off 1 base at V and 7 bases at J, with 14 bases between the two ends. The CDR3 DNA sequence: TGCGCCAGCAGTGAGTTCCTCAACACCCCGGAGCAGTACTTC. Translated, it gives CASSEFLNTPEQYF.

The chain recombines TRBV6-6 with TRBJ1-6; D not resolved. With 2 bases removed from V and 8 bases from J, the gap between germline ends came to 13 bases. The CDR3 has 15 amino acids. CDR1 MNHNY and CDR2 SVGAGI come from the germline V gene (reference sequence). CDR3 bases: TGTGCCAGCAGTTACCACGGGAGTACTGATTCACCCCTCCACTTT. It codes for CASSYHGSTDSPLHF.

The chain uses TRBV5-8 and TRBJ2-7; weak D call: TRBD2 (5 bases). Per the germline V gene, CDR1 is SGHTS and CDR2 is YDEGEE. V lost 4 bases, J lost 1 base, and 9 bases lay in between. CDR3 size: 13 residues. The CDR3 nucleotides read TGTGCCAGCAGCCCCGGACTTTCCTACGAGCAGTACTTC. This encodes CASSPGLSYEQYF.

This chain uses TRBV4-3 with TRBJ2-7; TRBD1 matches at 7 bases. V shed 1 base, J shed 1 base, and the junction held 10 bases outside the gene matches. Germline loops: CDR1 LGHNA, CDR2 YSLEER. CDR3 size: 17 residues. The CDR3 reads CASSQAYRNRGSYEQYF. CDR3 coding DNA: TGCGCCAGCAGCCAAGCTTATCGGAACAGGGGTTCCTACGAGCAGTACTTC.

The chain links TRBV28 to TRBJ1-2; D perhaps matches TRBD1 (6 bases). The germline CDR1 and CDR2 sequences are MDHEN and SYDVKM. Trimming removed 4 bases at V and 1 base at J, with 16 bases between. This CDR3 region has 16 residues. CDR3 sequence: CASSSPGVFFNYGYTF. Written as DNA, the CDR3 is TGTGCCAGCAGTTCCCCAGGGGTCTTCTTTAACTATGGCTACACCTTC.

This clone was seen just once. The gene calls are TRBV7-2 and TRBJ2-7, with TRBD2 as a possible D gene (6 bases). Germline CDR1 SGHTA, CDR2 FQGNSA. The CDR3 length is 15 residues. The germline V and J ends were trimmed by 3 bases and 0 bases, with 12 bases remaining between them. The CDR3 sequence is CASSFGTLSSYEQYF. The CDR3 DNA reads TGTGCCAGCAGCTTCGGGACTCTTAGCTCCTACGAGCAGTACTTC.

CDR3 region: CASSFSAGLEVYEQYF. The CDR3 bases are TGCGCCAGCAGCTTCTCAGCCGGACTAGAGGTTTACGAGCAGTACTTC. The chain uses TRBV5-1 and TRBJ2-7; 7 bases are shared with TRBD2. The germline CDR1 and CDR2 sequences are SGHRS and YFSETQ. This CDR3 comprises 16 residues. V was clipped by 2 bases and J by 4 bases; unmatched bases: 12. The variable domain in full, with the rest retrieved from reference TRBV5-1 and TRBJ2-7, is KAGVTQTPRYLIKTRGQQVTLSCSPISGHRSVSWYQQTPGQGLQFLFEYFSETQRNKGNFPGRFSGRQFSNSRSEMNVSTLELGDSALYLCASSFSAGLEVYEQYFGPGTRLTVT.

The chain has TRBV11-2 and TRBJ2-1, with D possibly being TRBD2 (6 bases). This CDR3 region has 12 residues. With 5 bases removed from V and 6 bases from J, the gap between germline ends came to 8 bases. Germline V gene lookup returns CDR1 SGHAT and CDR2 FQNNGV. CDR3 sequence (DNA): TGTGCCAGCAGCCGGGGAGGCAATGAGCAGTTCTTC. Translated: CASSRGGNEQFF.

The CDR3 nucleotides read TGTGCCAGCAGCTTAGATCCGGGGGGGGTGGGGGCGCAGTATTTT. Translating gives CASSLDPGGVGAQYF. The chain employs TRBV11-3 and TRBJ2-3; 8 nucleotides match TRBD2. Trimming took 0 bases from V and 10 from J; bases not matched to a gene: 9. Per germline, CDR1 SGHNT and CDR2 YENEEA. This CDR3 is built from 15 residues.

The CDR3 region has the DNA TGTGCCAGCAGCCGGGACAGGAGTTACGAGCAGTACTTC. Protein sequence: CASSRDRSYEQYF. The chain has TRBV5-6 and TRBJ2-7; TRBD1 aligns across 8 bases. From germline, CDR1 is SGHDT and CDR2 YYEEEE. The CDR3 is made up of 13 amino acids. The ends lost 4 bases at V and 4 bases at J; junction bases unmatched: 4.

The sample holds a few counts of this clone. The chain uses TRBV6-5 and TRBJ1-2, with D possibly being TRBD1 (6 bases). V was trimmed by 8 bases and J by 2 bases, leaving 15 bases between them. Germline-derived CDR1 and CDR2 are MNHEY and SVGAGI. The CDR3 is made up of 14 amino acids. CDR3 amino acids: CASRSGQLNYGYTF. Written as DNA, the CDR3 is TGTGCCAGCCGCTCGGGACAACTGAACTATGGCTACACCTTC.

The chain links TRBV5-1 to TRBJ2-2; 7 bases are shared with TRBD1. V lost 0 bases to trimming and J lost 6 bases; unmatched junction nucleotides: 8. Per the germline V gene, CDR1 is SGHRS and CDR2 is YFSETQ. The CDR3 contains 16 residues. The CDR3 spells CASSLEGGPGSGELFF. The CDR3 bases are TGCGCCAGCAGCTTGGAAGGGGGCCCGGGATCCGGGGAGCTGTTTTTT.

The genes are TRBV6-5 and TRBJ2-5, with 8 bases identical to TRBD2. Germline CDR1 is MNHEY and CDR2 is SVGAGI. The CDR3 sequence is 16 residues long. J lost 5 bases, V lost 2 bases, and 10 bases had no gene match. The CDR3 sequence: CASSYAGLGSEETQYF. The CDR3 DNA sequence: TGTGCCAGCAGTTACGCGGGACTAGGATCAGAGGAGACCCAGTACTTC.

The chain employs TRBV27 and TRBJ1-1, with D perhaps TRBD1 (5 bases). V was clipped by 0 bases and J by 5 bases, with 19 bases between them. The CDR3 sequence is 17 residues long. Germline CDR1 is MNHEY and CDR2 is SMNVEV (reference sequence). CDR3 nucleotides: TGTGCCAGCAGTTTATCGGGGGGGGTGGTTGGGGGAACTGAAGCTTTCTTT. This translates into CASSLSGGVVGGTEAFF.

The CDR3 region has the DNA TGTGCCAGTAGTATGACTGTAGCCCACTACGAGCAGTACTTC. This gives the protein CASSMTVAHYEQYF. The rearrangement uses TRBV19 and TRBJ2-7; D unresolved. Trimming took 3 bases from V and 3 from J, leaving 12 bases between them. Per germline, CDR1 LNHDA and CDR2 SQIVND (reference sequence). There are 14 residues in the CDR3.

The rearrangement joins TRBV15 to TRBJ2-2; TRBD2 aligns across 12 bases. Trimming cost V 4 bases and J 4 bases; bases outside gene matches: 4. Germline V CDR1 and CDR2: LNHNV, YYDKDF (reference sequence). This CDR3 is built from 16 residues. DNA of the CDR3: TGTGCCACCAGCATTGGACTAGCGGGGTCCACCGGGGAGCTGTTTTTT. Translating gives CATSIGLAGSTGELFF.

The table lists this clone with a count of one. The J gene is TRBJ2-5, the V gene TRBV6-6; 9 nucleotides align to TRBD1. CDR3 length: 14 amino acids. V lost 4 bases and J lost 6; bases outside the gene matches: 6. Germline values: CDR1 MNHNY, CDR2 SVGAGI (reference sequence). The CDR3 is CASSSGTGPKTQYF. The CDR3, as DNA: TGTGCCAGCAGTTCCGGGACAGGGCCCAAGACCCAGTACTTC.

The V and J genes are TRBV9 and TRBJ2-7, with D perhaps matching TRBD1 (5 bases). V dropped 3 bases and J dropped 0 bases, with 10 bases sitting between them. Germline V gene sequence: CDR1 SGDLS, CDR2 YYNGEE. This CDR3 has 14 amino acids. The CDR3 nucleotides read TGTGCCAGCAGCGGCAGACAGAGCTCCTACGAGCAGTACTTC. Amino acid sequence: CASSGRQSSYEQYF.

This chain joins TRBV15 and TRBJ2-2; possibly TRBD1 for D (6 bases). CDR1 is LNHNV and CDR2 is YYDKDF in the germline V gene (reference sequence). CDR3 length: 14 amino acids. The germline V and J ends were trimmed by 3 bases and 5 bases, with 10 bases remaining between them. CDR3 region: CATSRDGQTGELFF. The CDR3 nucleotides read TGTGCCACCAGCAGGGACGGACAGACCGGGGAGCTGTTTTTT.

This sequence joins TRBV19 and TRBJ2-7, with TRBD2 matching 7 bases. The V and J ends lost 3 bases and 1 base, in that order; junction bases with no gene match: 6. Germline-derived CDR1 and CDR2 are LNHDA and SQIVND (reference sequence). This CDR3 has 15 amino acids. The CDR3 nucleotides are TGTGCCAGTAGTATCAGGGCGGGACTATCCTACGAGCAGTACTTC. Translating gives CASSIRAGLSYEQYF.